This T cell receptor beta chain was documented in a study of OX40 agonist ivuxolimab in advanced cancers. Assay used: immunoSEQ multiplex PCR; TCRdb lists only in-frame clones, some missing. The table has fewer than 60,000 clones, around 86% seen once. This CDR3 contains 17 residues. From germline, CDR1 is LNHNV and CDR2 YYDKDF (reference sequence). The junction had 3 bases not matched to a gene; V was cut back by 0 bases and J by 2 bases. The V gene is TRBV15, the J gene TRBJ2-1; 11 nucleotides line up with TRBD2. The clonotype comes from an adult with an advanced solid tumor such as melanoma, head and neck, liver or kidney cancer. The starting material was CD4+ or CD8+ T cells sorted from blood, obtained in a trial of the OX40 agonist ivuxolimab. CDR3: CATSRDASGGTYNEQFF. CDR3 sequence (DNA): TGTGCCACCAGCAGAGATGCTAGCGGGGGGACCTACAATGAGCAGTTCTTC. Full variable domain (remainder filled in from reference TRBV15 and TRBJ2-1): DAMVIQNPRYQVTQFGKPVTLSCSQTLNHNVMYWYQQKSSQAPKLLFHYYDKDFNNEADTPDNFQSRRPNTSFCFLDIRSPGLGDTAMYLCATSRDASGGTYNEQFFGPGTRLTVL.